This T cell receptor beta chain was profiled in a study of regulatory T cells in long-lasting Graves disease. Turning to the study itself: Patients met the persistent Graves' disease definition after over 5 years of antithyroid drugs with positive TSH receptor antibodies. The study's findings and limits: Preferential use of TRBV28, TRBJ1-2 and TRBJ2-5 was seen in persistent disease.

Time point of the sample: persistent/refractory GD, antithyroid drugs over 5 years with positive TRAb. RNA from PBMCs was the source of the TCR library. Graves' disease was diagnosed by American Thyroid Association guidelines. Ten or more counts support this clonotype. Its antigen is not identified. Combining iRepertoire HTBI primers with Arm-PCR of CDR3 regions, the authors built TCR beta libraries. TCRdb passed the multiplex PCR reads through MiXCR, listing each CDR3 protein once. This table has 350,000 to 450,000 distinct CDR3 sequences, approximately 23% appearing once. The junction had 6 bases not matched to a gene; V was cut back by 4 bases and J by 0 bases. This CDR3 is built from 17 residues. CDR1 is SNHLY, CDR2 FYNNEI, per germline.

This sequence originates from a woman in her thirties or forties with Graves disease. The chain employs TRBV2 and TRBJ2-1; 10 bases line up with TRBD2. The specimen was peripheral blood mononuclear cells (PBMCs), collected when the disease was refractory, from a patient treated with antithyroid drugs. As DNA, the CDR3 is TGTGCCAGCAGTGCCCCTAGCGGGAGACACTCCTACAATGAGCAGTTCTTC. Amino acid sequence: CASSAPSGRHSYNEQFF.